The 15 T cell receptor beta chains presented below share a single source sample, sequenced in a study of T cell responses to AZD1222 COVID-19 vaccine. TCRdb keeps only in-frame clones here, not all; method: immunoSEQ multiplex PCR. The sample holds 130,000 or so clones, around 83% seen once. The sample was peripheral blood, taken on day 0 of AZD1222 vaccination. These receptors all stem from an adult in good health.

The chain has TRBV6-6 and TRBJ2-1; tentatively, D is TRBD2 (5 bases). CDR3 length: 12 amino acids. V dropped 6 bases and J dropped 7 bases, with 10 bases sitting between them. Germline V lookup: CDR1 MNHNY, CDR2 SVGAGI (reference sequence). Here the CDR3 reads CASSLAGNEQFF. In DNA, the CDR3 is TGTGCCAGCAGCCTAGCAGGAAATGAGCAGTTCTTC.

The chain carries TRBV3-1 (or the pseudogene TRBV3-2) and TRBJ1-1; 7 bases match TRBD1. The CDR3 consists of 16 residues. The germline V gene has CDR1 LGHDT and CDR2 YNNKEL (reference sequence). The J segment lost 0 bases and the V segment lost 5 bases, leaving 9 bases of the junction unmatched. In DNA form, the CDR3 reads TGTGCCAGCAGCGTAAGTAGGGGGCTCGTGAACACTGAAGCTTTCTTT. This encodes CASSVSRGLVNTEAFF.

The rearrangement joins TRBV29-1 to TRBJ2-1, with 15 bases that match TRBD2. CDR1 and CDR2 from the germline V gene are SQVTM and ANQGSEA. With V trimmed by 5 bases and J by 7 bases, 3 bases remained unmatched. CDR3 length equals 14 residues. CDR3 amino acids: CSVQGLAGGNEQFF. CDR3 in DNA: TGCAGCGTTCAAGGACTAGCGGGAGGGAATGAGCAGTTCTTC.

This chain joins TRBV6-5 and TRBJ1-1, with 7 bases aligning to TRBD1. Germline trimming cut 7 bases from V and 0 bases from J; bases unmatched to any gene: 5. Looked up from germline, CDR1 is MNHEY and CDR2 is SVGAGI. CDR3 length equals 14 residues. CDR3: CASTGTVMNTEAFF. CDR3 coding DNA: TGTGCCAGCACCGGGACAGTGATGAACACTGAAGCTTTCTTT.

The rearrangement uses TRBV28 and TRBJ2-3; perhaps TRBD2 as D (7 bases). The V gene's germline CDR1 is MDHEN and CDR2 SYDVKM. Trimming stripped 10 bases from V and 7 bases from J, with 15 bases between. There are 12 residues in the CDR3. CDR3 amino acids: CAIKGGLHTQYF. The CDR3 nucleotides read TGTGCCATCAAGGGGGGGCTTCATACGCAGTATTTT.

The chain combines TRBV27 with TRBJ1-1, with D maybe TRBD1 (5 bases). This CDR3 region has 14 residues. V lost 0 bases and J lost 1, with 6 bases in between. The germline V gene encodes CDR1 MNHEY and CDR2 SMNVEV (reference sequence). The DNA for the CDR3 is TGTGCCAGCAGTTTATCGGGGACGAACACTGAAGCTTTCTTT. It codes for CASSLSGTNTEAFF.

The rearrangement joins TRBV25-1 to TRBJ2-1, with 9 bases matching TRBD2. V dropped 6 bases and J dropped 5; count of bases not matched to a gene: 5. CDR3 length: 14 residues. In germline, CDR1 is MGHDK, CDR2 SYGVNS. The CDR3 DNA reads as TGTGCCAGCAGGACTAGCGGAGCCGACAATGAGCAGTTCTTC. Translating gives CASRTSGADNEQFF.

This clone was counted once. The chain carries TRBV7-8 and TRBJ1-6, with D unresolved. CDR1 and CDR2 (germline): SGHVS, FQNEAQ. The CDR3 has 15 residues. The V gene lost 5 bases and the J gene lost 5 bases, with 13 bases spanning the gap. The CDR3 protein is CASSPDRGNNSPLHF. The CDR3, as DNA: TGTGCCAGCAGCCCAGACCGGGGTAATAATTCACCCCTCCACTTT. Using reference TRBV7-8 and TRBJ1-6 for the parts outside the CDR3, the full variable domain is GAGVSQSPRYKVAKRGQDVALRCDPISGHVSLFWYQQALGQGPEFLTYFQNEAQLDKSGLPSDRFFAERPEGSVSTLKIQRTQQEDSAVYLCASSPDRGNNSPLHFGNGTRLTVT.

This chain links TRBV5-1 with TRBJ1-2; 7 bases line up with TRBD1. The junction had 4 bases not matched to a gene; V was cut back by 6 bases and J by 2 bases. The CDR3 loop spans 13 amino acids. CDR1 and CDR2 from the germline V gene are SGHRS and YFSETQ. CDR3 residues: CASKAQGNYGYTF. As DNA, the CDR3 is TGCGCCAGCAAGGCACAGGGGAACTATGGCTACACCTTC.

The chain couples TRBV6-5 to TRBJ1-2; D not resolved. Germline CDR1 and CDR2: MNHEY and SVGAGI. The length of the CDR3 is 14 residues. Trimming pared 4 bases from V and 0 bases from J, leaving 9 bases between. The CDR3, as DNA: TGTGCCAGCAGTTGGGATCTTTCTAACTATGGCTACACCTTC. It translates to CASSWDLSNYGYTF.

The chain uses TRBV7-2 and TRBJ1-1; no definite D call. Trimming left V 5 bases short and J 5 bases short, with 15 bases between. Germline V lookup: CDR1 SGHTA, CDR2 FQGNSA. This CDR3 comprises 14 residues. The CDR3 DNA reads as TGTGCCAGCAGCCCCGCAGAGGGATATACTGAAGCTTTCTTT. This gives the protein CASSPAEGYTEAFF.

V usage is TRBV7-2 and J usage is TRBJ2-2; 7 bases agree with TRBD1. The CDR3 spans 14 residues. From germline, CDR1 is SGHTA and CDR2 FQGNSA. After removal of 7 bases from V and 0 bases from J, the junction contained 2 bases not matched to a gene. As DNA, the CDR3 is TGTGCCAGCAAAGGGGGCTCGAACACCGGGGAGCTGTTTTTT. Its translation: CASKGGSNTGELFF.

This chain joins TRBV10-3 and TRBJ2-7; 8 positions match TRBD2. The CDR3 has 14 amino acids. The V gene's germline CDR1 is ENHRY and CDR2 SYGVKD. Losses at the gene ends were 4 bases for V and 3 bases for J; bases not matched to a gene: 5. The CDR3 protein is CAISGLAGVYEQYF. Here the CDR3 DNA reads TGTGCCATCAGTGGTCTAGCGGGCGTCTACGAGCAGTACTTC.

The rearrangement joins TRBV5-4 to TRBJ1-5, with 12 nucleotides matching TRBD1. The germline V gene encodes CDR1 SGHNT and CDR2 YYREEE (reference sequence). This CDR3 contains 16 residues. The ends lost 3 bases at V and 6 bases at J; junction bases unmatched: 7. The DNA of the CDR3 is TGTGCCAGCAGCTCGACCGGGACAGGGGGCATTCAGCCCCAGCATTTT. Translation: CASSSTGTGGIQPQHF.

The chain has TRBV5-1 and TRBJ2-7; the D gene is possibly TRBD1 (5 bases). This CDR3 spans 15 amino acids. Germline assignment: CDR1 SGHRS and CDR2 YFSETQ. Trimming stripped 0 bases from V and 3 bases from J, with 13 bases between. The CDR3: CASSLVPRQGYEQYF. In DNA form, the CDR3 reads TGCGCCAGCAGCTTGGTCCCTAGGCAGGGCTACGAGCAGTACTTC.